The 9 T cell receptor beta chains in this list originate from one sample, sequenced in a study of blood T cell repertoires in COVID-19. Measured with immunoSEQ multiplex PCR; TCRdb has only the in-frame clones, and not every one. The sample lists approximately 180,000 clones, 70% to 90% occurring once. Input material: peripheral blood. The receptors here all came from a human donor in a cohort sampled during active COVID-19.

This clone was recorded once. The J gene is TRBJ2-3, the V gene TRBV5-1, with 8 bases lining up with TRBD2. Per germline, CDR1 SGHRS and CDR2 YFSETQ. The CDR3 contains 16 residues. With V trimmed by 2 bases and J by 1 base, 6 bases remained unmatched. The CDR3 nucleotides read TGCGCCAGCAGCTTATCGGCGGGGGGCGGCACAGATACGCAGTATTTT. Its translation is CASSLSAGGGTDTQYF.

The V call is TRBV15, the J call TRBJ2-7, with D perhaps matching TRBD2 (6 bases). The germline V gene has CDR1 LNHNV and CDR2 YYDKDF (reference sequence). V was clipped by 0 bases and J by 0 bases, with 9 bases between them. The CDR3 length is 15 residues. CDR3 nucleotide sequence: TGTGCCACCAGCAGAGATTTGGGGGGCTCCTACGAGCAGTACTTC. As protein: CATSRDLGGSYEQYF.

Only one count was recorded for this clone. The chain's CDR3 is CASSISGNTEAFF. The CDR3 nucleotides are TGTGCCAGTAGTATTTCGGGGAACACTGAAGCTTTCTTT. This rearrangement joins TRBV19 to TRBJ1-1; D remains unclear. CDR1 is LNHDA and CDR2 is SQIVND in the germline V gene (reference sequence). Trimming removed 3 bases from V and 1 base from J, with 6 bases in between. CDR3 length equals 13 residues. The complete variable domain, with remaining parts taken from reference TRBV19 and TRBJ1-1, reads DGGITQSPKYLFRKEGQNVTLSCEQNLNHDAMYWYRQDPGQGLRLIYYSQIVNDFQKGDIAEGYSVSREKKESFPLTVTSAQKNPTAFYLCASSISGNTEAFFGQGTRLTVV.

The chain recombines TRBV10-2 with TRBJ2-1, with TRBD2 identical over 9 bases. V trimming: 4 bases; J trimming: 9 bases; junction bases outside the gene matches: 7. CDR1 WSHSY and CDR2 SAAADI come from the germline V gene. This CDR3 is 14 amino acids long. The CDR3, as DNA: TGCGCCAGCAGTGCCGGGACTAGCCTTCGTGAGCAGTTCTTC. This translates into CASSAGTSLREQFF.

The chain recombines TRBV7-9 with TRBJ2-5; D ambiguous. Trimming shortened V by 0 bases and J by 2 bases, and 4 bases separated the two germline ends. CDR3 length equals 13 residues. CDR1 is SEHNR, CDR2 FQNEAQ, per germline (reference sequence). The CDR3 reads CASSLAPQETQYF. DNA of the CDR3: TGTGCCAGCAGCTTAGCCCCACAAGAGACCCAGTACTTC. The entire variable domain, with the rest obtained from reference TRBV7-9 and TRBJ2-5, is as follows: DTGVSQNPRHKITKRGQNVTFRCDPISEHNRLYWYRQTLGQGPEFLTYFQNEAQLEKSRLLSDRFSAERPKGSFSTLEIQRTEQGDSAMYLCASSLAPQETQYFGPGTRLLVL.

The chain is built from TRBV28 and TRBJ1-5; D gene unclear. The CDR3 contains 12 residues. CDR1 MDHEN and CDR2 SYDVKM come from the germline V gene. V was pared by 3 bases and J by 4 bases, with 4 bases between. CDR3 nucleotide sequence: TGTGCCAGCAGTTTCGGTAATCAGCCCCAGCATTTT. As protein: CASSFGNQPQHF.

This chain links TRBV3-1 (or the pseudogene TRBV3-2) with TRBJ2-1; 9 bases line up with TRBD2. CDR1 and CDR2 (germline): LGHDT, YNNKEL (reference sequence). The CDR3 totals 12 residues. Trimming cost V 3 bases and J 10 bases; bases outside gene matches: 1. The CDR3 region is CASSHLAGEQFF. DNA for the CDR3: TGTGCCAGCAGCCACCTAGCGGGGGAGCAGTTCTTC.

This chain uses TRBV18 with TRBJ1-5; 8 bases are a match to TRBD1. Losses at the gene ends were 4 bases for V and 6 bases for J; bases not matched to a gene: 2. The CDR3 contains 13 residues. Germline CDR1 KGHSH, CDR2 LQKENI. The CDR3 loop is CASSQDRGQPQHF. CDR3 nucleotide sequence: TGTGCCAGCTCACAAGACAGGGGTCAGCCCCAGCATTTT.

The rearrangement uses TRBV19 and TRBJ2-7; 10 bases are shared with TRBD2. Trimming removed 5 bases from V and 0 bases from J; junction bases left unmatched: 4. The germline gives CDR1 LNHDA, CDR2 SQIVND (reference sequence). The CDR3 loop spans 15 amino acids. CDR3 nucleotides: TGTGCCAGTAGTGTACTAGCGGGGTTCTCCTACGAGCAGTACTTC. Protein product: CASSVLAGFSYEQYF. Full variable domain (missing parts from reference TRBV19 and TRBJ2-7): DGGITQSPKYLFRKEGQNVTLSCEQNLNHDAMYWYRQDPGQGLRLIYYSQIVNDFQKGDIAEGYSVSREKKESFPLTVTSAQKNPTAFYLCASSVLAGFSYEQYFGPGTRLTVT.